One and the same sample provided the 23 T cell receptor beta chains below, sequenced in a study of human T cells and chemical hapten exposure. TCRdb itself ran the RACE reads through MiXCR, one entry per CDR3 protein. The sample holds around 75,000 distinct CDR3 sequences; about 10% are singletons and the top ten take 3% to 4%. Time point specified: patch test 1, 2 weeks after DPC sensitization. Described treatment: therapeutic diphenylcyclopropenone sensitization with weekly scalp DPC. The sequencing here drew on whole blood, taken in connection with sensitization to the hapten diphenylcyclopropenone (DPC). Receptors were obtained from a woman aged 55-70 years with alopecia areata. Some clones in this sample may be carry-over from other donors' samples.

This clonotype has only a few counts. The rearrangement joins TRBV6-6 to TRBJ2-7, with D unclear. The CDR3 is made up of 12 amino acids. From germline, CDR1 is MNHNY and CDR2 SVGAGI (reference sequence). V dropped 8 bases and J dropped 6 bases, with 14 bases sitting between them. Here the CDR3 DNA reads TGTGCCAGCGCGTCAGTCCCTTTCGAGCAGTACTTC. Protein product: CASASVPFEQYF.

This clonotype was seen repeatedly, ten times or more. This sequence joins TRBV12-3 or TRBV12-4 and TRBJ2-3, with TRBD2 identical over 8 bases. The CDR3 is made up of 15 amino acids. Unmatched junction bases numbered 9, after V lost 8 bases and J lost 2 bases. The DNA of the CDR3 is TGTGCCAGCCGGAGCGGGGGCTTTTCCACAGATACGCAGTATTTT. Its translation: CASRSGGFSTDTQYF.

This clonotype was recorded many times. The J gene is TRBJ1-2, the V gene TRBV12-3 or TRBV12-4; D may be TRBD1 (5 bases). V gave up 5 bases and J gave up 2 bases, with 9 bases separating them. This CDR3 comprises 13 residues. The CDR3 sequence is CASSEYRNYGYTF. The DNA for the CDR3 is TGTGCCAGCAGTGAATACAGGAACTATGGCTACACCTTC.

The V gene is TRBV11-3, the J gene TRBJ2-2, with 8 bases that match TRBD1. Trimming took 1 base from V and 0 from J; bases not matched to a gene: 10. Germline CDR1 and CDR2: SGHNT and YENEEA. The CDR3 is made up of 19 amino acids. The CDR3 DNA follows: TGTGCCAGCAGCTTAGGAGGGACAGGTCTTTCCGCGAACACCGGGGAGCTGTTTTTT. Residues: CASSLGGTGLSANTGELFF. Supplemented by reference TRBV11-3 and TRBJ2-2, the full variable domain reads EAGVVQSPRYKIIEKKQPVAFWCNPISGHNTLYWYLQNLGQGPELLIRYENEEAVDDSQLPKDRFSAERLKGVDSTLKIQPAELGDSAVYLCASSLGGTGLSANTGELFFGEGSRLTVL.

This clonotype was observed at least ten times. The V call is TRBV20-1, the J call TRBJ1-5; 7 nucleotides align to TRBD1. Germline trimming cut 3 bases from V and 3 bases from J; bases unmatched to any gene: 5. Germline-derived CDR1 and CDR2 are DFQATT and SNEGSKA (reference sequence). The CDR3 extends over 14 amino acids. CDR3 in DNA: TGCAGTGCTAGCCACCAGGGGGTCAATCAGCCCCAGCATTTT. It translates to CSASHQGVNQPQHF.

This clonotype was counted at least ten times. The chain is built from TRBV18 and TRBJ1-1; no definite D call. The CDR3 has 13 amino acids. Germline assignment: CDR1 KGHSH and CDR2 LQKENI. Trimming shortened V by 3 bases and J by 3 bases, and 8 bases separated the two germline ends. The CDR3 DNA reads TGTGCCAGCTCACCCACTCGCGACACTGAAGCTTTCTTT. Its translation: CASSPTRDTEAFF.

This clonotype was counted at least ten times. The chain carries TRBV12-3 or TRBV12-4 and TRBJ1-1; D is ambiguous. V lost 6 bases to trimming and J lost 1 base, with 12 bases between them. The CDR3 sequence is 14 residues long. The CDR3 protein is CASRRTGRNTEAFF. The CDR3, as DNA: TGTGCCAGCAGGCGGACTGGTAGGAACACTGAAGCTTTCTTT.

This clonotype was counted a few times. V and J are TRBV6-5 and TRBJ2-7; weak D call: TRBD2 (5 bases). With 5 bases removed from V and 3 bases from J, the gap between germline ends came to 14 bases. This CDR3 region has 14 residues. Germline V gene lookup returns CDR1 MNHEY and CDR2 SVGAGI. The CDR3 sequence is CASSTNPGNYEQYF. CDR3 coding DNA: TGTGCCAGCAGTACGAACCCCGGGAACTACGAGCAGTACTTC.

The rearrangement uses TRBV12-3 or TRBV12-4 and TRBJ1-5; 10 bases agree with TRBD1. V was pared by 5 bases and J by 3 bases, with 7 bases of the junction left unmatched. This CDR3 has 16 residues. Here the CDR3 reads CASSPPGQGPNQPQHF. DNA for the CDR3: TGTGCCAGCAGTCCCCCGGGACAGGGGCCCAATCAGCCCCAGCATTTT.

The table lists this clonotype with many counts. The chain links TRBV2 to TRBJ2-3; 12 bases are shared with TRBD1. The CDR3 sequence is 13 residues long. Per the germline V gene, CDR1 is SNHLY and CDR2 is FYNNEI. Losses at the gene ends were 6 bases for V and 11 bases for J; bases not matched to a gene: 6. For the CDR3, the DNA is TGTGCCAGCAGGGGACAGGGGGCTTCTGGGCAGTATTTT. Translated: CASRGQGASGQYF.

There are a few counts of this clonotype. V gene TRBV19 combines with J gene TRBJ1-5; D call uncertain. Trimming left V 5 bases short and J 5 bases short, with 10 bases between. CDR1 LNHDA and CDR2 SQIVND come from the germline V gene (reference sequence). The CDR3 is 13 amino acids. CDR3 sequence (DNA): TGTGCCAGTAGTCTCCTTCTCTATCAGCCCCAGCATTTT. Protein sequence: CASSLLLYQPQHF.

This clonotype was observed many times. CDR3 in DNA: TGCAGCGTTTCTACCATCCGACAGACTTATGGCTACACCTTC. The encoded protein is CSVSTIRQTYGYTF. V usage is TRBV29-1 and J usage is TRBJ1-2, with D perhaps TRBD1 (5 bases). Germline-derived CDR1 and CDR2 are SQVTM and ANQGSEA. V was cut by 5 bases and J by 5 bases, with 18 bases left in between. CDR3 length: 14 amino acids.

V is TRBV5-1 and J is TRBJ2-2, with 8 bases matching TRBD1. After removal of 5 bases from V and 5 bases from J, the junction contained 11 bases not matched to a gene. The CDR3 runs 16 residues. Germline-derived CDR1 and CDR2 are SGHRS and YFSETQ. The CDR3 DNA is TGCGCCAGCAGGATGGGGAGACAGGGGACTACCGGGGAGCTGTTTTTT. It codes for CASRMGRQGTTGELFF. The complete variable domain, with remaining parts taken from reference TRBV5-1 and TRBJ2-2, reads KAGVTQTPRYLIKTRGQQVTLSCSPISGHRSVSWYQQTPGQGLQFLFEYFSETQRNKGNFPGRFSGRQFSNSRSEMNVSTLELGDSALYLCASRMGRQGTTGELFFGEGSRLTVL.

Many counts were recorded for this clonotype. The genes are TRBV3-1 and TRBJ1-5; D gene uncertain. This CDR3 region has 16 residues. V lost 0 bases to trimming and J lost 0 bases, with 9 bases between them. Germline CDR1 LGHDT, CDR2 YNNKEL (reference sequence). The DNA for the CDR3 is TGTGCCAGCAGCCAAGATCGACGGGGTAGCAATCAGCCCCAGCATTTT. As protein: CASSQDRRGSNQPQHF. Combining the CDR3 with reference TRBV3-1 and TRBJ1-5 gives the whole variable domain DTAVSQTPKYLVTQMGNDKSIKCEQNLGHDTMYWYKQDSKKFLKIMFSYNNKELIINETVPNRFSPKSPDKAHLNLHINSLELGDSAVYFCASSQDRRGSNQPQHFGDGTRLSIL.

The chain employs TRBV7-9 and TRBJ1-2, with 11 bases fitting TRBD1. The CDR3 is 15 amino acids. Germline V lookup: CDR1 SEHNR, CDR2 FQNEAQ (reference sequence). V lost 2 bases, J lost 7 bases, and 6 bases stayed unmatched. CDR3 loop: CASSLPGQGATGYTF. DNA for the CDR3: TGTGCCAGCAGCTTACCTGGACAGGGGGCAACTGGCTACACCTTC. Looking up the rest from reference TRBV7-9 and TRBJ1-2 gives the full variable domain: DTGVSQNPRHKITKRGQNVTFRCDPISEHNRLYWYRQTLGQGPEFLTYFQNEAQLEKSRLLSDRFSAERPKGSFSTLEIQRTEQGDSAMYLCASSLPGQGATGYTFGSGTRLTVV.

The chain has TRBV25-1 and TRBJ2-7; 8 bases agree with TRBD2. Germline V gene sequence: CDR1 MGHDK, CDR2 SYGVNS. J gave up 0 bases and V 5 bases, and 6 bases lay outside the gene matches. This CDR3 has 15 residues. In DNA, the CDR3 is TGTGCCAGCAGTTTTGCGGGGGGTACCTCCTACGAGCAGTACTTC. The encoded protein is CASSFAGGTSYEQYF.

The rearrangement links TRBV20-1 to TRBJ1-1; TRBD1 might be the D (5 bases). CDR1 and CDR2 from the germline V gene are DFQATT and SNEGSKA (reference sequence). The CDR3 contains 15 residues. V was clipped by 0 bases and J by 0 bases, with 11 bases between them. The CDR3 loop reads CSARESGTVNTEAFF. CDR3 sequence (DNA): TGCAGTGCTAGAGAATCCGGGACGGTGAACACTGAAGCTTTCTTT.

This clonotype was counted ten times or more. The chain links TRBV7-9 to TRBJ2-5; tentatively, D is TRBD2 (6 bases). The germline V gene has CDR1 SEHNR and CDR2 FQNEAQ (reference sequence). Trimming stripped 2 bases from V and 0 bases from J, with 28 bases between. This CDR3 has 21 residues. The CDR3 spells CASSLLSWTTSRGVYQETQYF. In DNA form, the CDR3 reads TGTGCCAGCAGCTTATTGAGTTGGACTACCTCACGAGGGGTGTACCAAGAGACCCAGTACTTC.

This clonotype was seen a handful of times. This chain joins TRBV6-2 or TRBV6-3 and TRBJ2-1; D is perhaps TRBD1 or TRBD2 (6 bases each). There are 17 residues in the CDR3. V shed 2 bases and J shed 5 bases, with 19 bases lying between them. Germline CDR1 reads MNHEY; CDR2 reads SVGEGT. The CDR3 bases are TGTGCCAGCAGTTACCCAGAAAATAAGGGGGGAAACAATGAGCAGTTCTTC. It is translated as CASSYPENKGGNNEQFF.

This clonotype came up many times. V gene TRBV7-2 combines with J gene TRBJ1-1; D gene unclear. The CDR3 runs to 16 residues. V was trimmed by 1 base and J by 0 bases, leaving 12 bases between them. Germline V gene sequence: CDR1 SGHTA, CDR2 FQGNSA. The CDR3 region has the DNA TGTGCCAGCAGCTTAGTTTTGTCCAGCCTGAACACTGAAGCTTTCTTT. Translated, it gives CASSLVLSSLNTEAFF.

This clonotype was counted between two and nine times. For the CDR3, the DNA is TGTGCCAGCAGAGATCCGGGACAGCTCTACAATGAGCAGTTCTTC. It is translated as CASRDPGQLYNEQFF. The chain is built from TRBV27 and TRBJ2-1, with 7 bases fitting TRBD1. From germline, CDR1 is MNHEY and CDR2 SMNVEV (reference sequence). Trimming cost V 6 bases and J 3 bases; bases outside gene matches: 8. The CDR3 runs to 15 residues.

Sample share makes this clonotype medium-sized (0.01 to 0.1%). The J gene is TRBJ1-1, the V gene TRBV5-1; 10 bases map to TRBD1. V shed 3 bases and J 7 bases; nucleotides not matched to a gene: 9. The germline V gene has CDR1 SGHRS and CDR2 YFSETQ. The CDR3 consists of 15 residues. The CDR3 nucleotides read TGCGCCAGCAGCTCCCCCGGGACAGGGGTCTTTGAAGCTTTCTTT. The encoded protein is CASSSPGTGVFEAFF.

The J gene is TRBJ1-4, the V gene TRBV7-8; D not resolved. The CDR3 is 14 residues long. Trimming took 2 bases from V and 8 from J, leaving 12 bases between them. Germline lookup yields CDR1 SGHVS and CDR2 FQNEAQ. The CDR3 loop reads CASSLTPFREKLFF. The CDR3 DNA is TGTGCCAGCAGCTTAACCCCGTTTCGGGAAAAACTGTTTTTT.